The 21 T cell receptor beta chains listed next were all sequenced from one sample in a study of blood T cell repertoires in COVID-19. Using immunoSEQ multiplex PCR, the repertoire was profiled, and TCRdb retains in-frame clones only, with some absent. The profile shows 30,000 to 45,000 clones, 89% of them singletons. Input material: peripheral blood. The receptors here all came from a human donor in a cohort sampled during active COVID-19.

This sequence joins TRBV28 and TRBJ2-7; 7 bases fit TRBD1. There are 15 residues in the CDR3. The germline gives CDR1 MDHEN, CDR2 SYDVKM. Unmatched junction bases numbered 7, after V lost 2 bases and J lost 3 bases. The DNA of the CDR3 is TGTGCCAGCAGTTTAAGTGCAGGGGGAGACTACGAGCAGTACTTC. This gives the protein CASSLSAGGDYEQYF.

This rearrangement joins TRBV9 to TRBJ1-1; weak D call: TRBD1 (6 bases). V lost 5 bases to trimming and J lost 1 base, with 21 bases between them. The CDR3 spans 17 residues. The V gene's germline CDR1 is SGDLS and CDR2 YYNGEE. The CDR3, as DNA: TGTGCCAGCAGTCCCAGACAGGACCTGTCGGCGAACACTGAAGCTTTCTTT. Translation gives CASSPRQDLSANTEAFF.

The CDR3 protein is CASRRTSGSSYEQYF. As DNA, the CDR3 is TGTGCCAGCAGACGGACTAGCGGGAGCTCCTACGAGCAGTACTTC. The rearrangement uses TRBV6-5 and TRBJ2-7; 13 bases align to TRBD2. The CDR3 extends over 15 amino acids. J was trimmed by 0 bases and V by 6 bases; bases with no gene match: 2. CDR1 is MNHEY, CDR2 SVGAGI, per germline.

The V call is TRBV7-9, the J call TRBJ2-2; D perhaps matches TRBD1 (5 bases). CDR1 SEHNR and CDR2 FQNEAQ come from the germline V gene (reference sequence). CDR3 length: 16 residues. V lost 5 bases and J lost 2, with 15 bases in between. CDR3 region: CASSGQGSSNTGELFF. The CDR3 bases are TGTGCCAGCAGCGGGCAGGGAAGCTCCAACACCGGGGAGCTGTTTTTT. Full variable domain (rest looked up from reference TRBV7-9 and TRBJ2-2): DTGVSQNPRHKITKRGQNVTFRCDPISEHNRLYWYRQTLGQGPEFLTYFQNEAQLEKSRLLSDRFSAERPKGSFSTLEIQRTEQGDSAMYLCASSGQGSSNTGELFFGEGSRLTVL.

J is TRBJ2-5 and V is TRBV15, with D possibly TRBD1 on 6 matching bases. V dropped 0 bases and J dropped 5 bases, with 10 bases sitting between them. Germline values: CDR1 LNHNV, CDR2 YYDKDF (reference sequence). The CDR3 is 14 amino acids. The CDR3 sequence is CATSREGARETQYF. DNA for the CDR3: TGTGCCACCAGCAGAGAGGGGGCCCGTGAGACCCAGTACTTC.

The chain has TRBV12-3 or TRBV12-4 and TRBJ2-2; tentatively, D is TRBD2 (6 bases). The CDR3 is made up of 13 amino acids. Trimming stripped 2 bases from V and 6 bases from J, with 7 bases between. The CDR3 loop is CASSLTGAGELFF. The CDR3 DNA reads TGTGCCAGCAGTTTAACGGGGGCCGGGGAGCTGTTTTTT.

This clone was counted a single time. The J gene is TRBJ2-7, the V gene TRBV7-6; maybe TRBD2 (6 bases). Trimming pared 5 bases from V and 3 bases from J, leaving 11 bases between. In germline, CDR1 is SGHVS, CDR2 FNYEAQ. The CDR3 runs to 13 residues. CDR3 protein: CASSPGLDYEQYF. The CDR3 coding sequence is TGTGCCAGCAGCCCGGGACTGGACTACGAGCAGTACTTC.

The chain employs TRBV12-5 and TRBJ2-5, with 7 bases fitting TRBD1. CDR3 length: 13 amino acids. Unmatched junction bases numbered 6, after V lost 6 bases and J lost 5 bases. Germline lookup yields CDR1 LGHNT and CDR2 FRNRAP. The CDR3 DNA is TGTGCTAGTGGCCCTTCGGACAGGGAGACCCAGTACTTC. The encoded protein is CASGPSDRETQYF.

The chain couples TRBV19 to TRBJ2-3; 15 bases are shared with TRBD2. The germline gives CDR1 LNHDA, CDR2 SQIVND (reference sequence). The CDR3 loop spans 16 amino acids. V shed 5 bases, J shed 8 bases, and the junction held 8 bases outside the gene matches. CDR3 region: CASSLGLAGGSGTQYF. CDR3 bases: TGTGCCAGTAGTCTCGGACTAGCGGGGGGGTCTGGTACGCAGTATTTT.

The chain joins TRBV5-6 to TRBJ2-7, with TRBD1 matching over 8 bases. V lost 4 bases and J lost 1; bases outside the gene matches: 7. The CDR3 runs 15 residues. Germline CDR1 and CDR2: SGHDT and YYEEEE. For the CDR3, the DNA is TGTGCCAGCAGCCATCGACAGGGGTATTCCTACGAGCAGTACTTC. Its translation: CASSHRQGYSYEQYF. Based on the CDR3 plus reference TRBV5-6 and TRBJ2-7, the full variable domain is DAGVTQSPTHLIKTRGQQVTLRCSPKSGHDTVSWYQQALGQGPQFIFQYYEEEERQRGNFPDRFSGHQFPNYSSELNVNALLLGDSALYLCASSHRQGYSYEQYFGPGTRLTVT.

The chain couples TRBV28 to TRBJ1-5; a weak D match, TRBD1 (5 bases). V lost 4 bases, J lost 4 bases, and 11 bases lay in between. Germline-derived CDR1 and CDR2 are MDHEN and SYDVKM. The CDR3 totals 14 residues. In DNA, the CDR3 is TGTGCCAGCAGTTACCCAGCAGGGAATCAGCCCCAGCATTTT. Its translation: CASSYPAGNQPQHF.

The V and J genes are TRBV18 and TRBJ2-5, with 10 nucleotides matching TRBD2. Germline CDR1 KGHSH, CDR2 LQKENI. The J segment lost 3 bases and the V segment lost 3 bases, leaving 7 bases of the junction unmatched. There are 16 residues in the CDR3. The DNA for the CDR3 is TGTGCCAGCTCACCGATCCGCAGCGGGGGGGAAGAGACCCAGTACTTC. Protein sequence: CASSPIRSGGEETQYF.

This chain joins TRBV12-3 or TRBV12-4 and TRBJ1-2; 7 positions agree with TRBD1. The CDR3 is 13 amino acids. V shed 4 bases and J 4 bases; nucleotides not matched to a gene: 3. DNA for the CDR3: TGTGCCAGCAGTTCGACAGGGTCCTATGGCTACACCTTC. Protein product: CASSSTGSYGYTF.

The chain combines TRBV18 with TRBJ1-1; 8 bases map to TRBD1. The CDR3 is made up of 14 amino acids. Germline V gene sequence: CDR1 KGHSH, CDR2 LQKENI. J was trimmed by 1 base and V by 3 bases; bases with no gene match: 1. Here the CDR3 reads CASSPGQANTEAFF. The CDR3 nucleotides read TGTGCCAGCTCACCGGGACAGGCGAACACTGAAGCTTTCTTT.

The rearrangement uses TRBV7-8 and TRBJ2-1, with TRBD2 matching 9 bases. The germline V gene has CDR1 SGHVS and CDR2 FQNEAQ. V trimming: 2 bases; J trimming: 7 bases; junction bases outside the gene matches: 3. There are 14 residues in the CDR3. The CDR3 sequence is CASSLITSGNEQFF. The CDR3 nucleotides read TGTGCCAGCAGCTTAATCACTAGCGGGAATGAGCAGTTCTTC. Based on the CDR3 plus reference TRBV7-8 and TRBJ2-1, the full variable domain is GAGVSQSPRYKVAKRGQDVALRCDPISGHVSLFWYQQALGQGPEFLTYFQNEAQLDKSGLPSDRFFAERPEGSVSTLKIQRTQQEDSAVYLCASSLITSGNEQFFGPGTRLTVL.

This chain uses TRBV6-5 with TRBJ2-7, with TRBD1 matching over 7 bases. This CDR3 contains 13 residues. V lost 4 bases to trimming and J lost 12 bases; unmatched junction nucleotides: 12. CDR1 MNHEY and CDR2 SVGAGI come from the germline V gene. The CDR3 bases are TGTGCCAGCAGTTCGCACACAGGGGCCCCTTGGTACTTC. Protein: CASSSHTGAPWYF.

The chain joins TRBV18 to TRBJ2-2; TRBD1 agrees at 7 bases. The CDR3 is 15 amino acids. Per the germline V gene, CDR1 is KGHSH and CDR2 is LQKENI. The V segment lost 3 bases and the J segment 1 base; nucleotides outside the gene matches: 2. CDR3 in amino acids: CASSPGQVNTGELFF. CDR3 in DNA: TGTGCCAGCTCACCCGGACAGGTGAACACCGGGGAGCTGTTTTTT.

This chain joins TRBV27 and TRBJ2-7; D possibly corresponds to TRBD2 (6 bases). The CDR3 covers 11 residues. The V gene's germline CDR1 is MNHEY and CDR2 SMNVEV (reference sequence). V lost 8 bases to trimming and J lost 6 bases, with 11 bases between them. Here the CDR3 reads CASEAGLEQYF. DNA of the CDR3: TGTGCCAGCGAGGCGGGGCTCGAGCAGTACTTC.

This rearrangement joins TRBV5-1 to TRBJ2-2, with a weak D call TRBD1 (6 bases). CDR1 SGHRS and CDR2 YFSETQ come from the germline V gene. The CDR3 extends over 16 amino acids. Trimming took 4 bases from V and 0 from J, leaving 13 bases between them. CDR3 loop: CASSRTDSPNTGELFF. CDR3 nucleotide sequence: TGCGCCAGCAGCCGGACGGACAGTCCGAACACCGGGGAGCTGTTTTTT.

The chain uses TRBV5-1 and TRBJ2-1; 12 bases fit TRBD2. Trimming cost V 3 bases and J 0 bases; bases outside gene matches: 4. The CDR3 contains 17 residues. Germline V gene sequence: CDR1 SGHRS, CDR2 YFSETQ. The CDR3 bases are TGCGCCAGCAGCTCTCTGACTAGCGGGAGCTCCTACAATGAGCAGTTCTTC. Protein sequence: CASSSLTSGSSYNEQFF.

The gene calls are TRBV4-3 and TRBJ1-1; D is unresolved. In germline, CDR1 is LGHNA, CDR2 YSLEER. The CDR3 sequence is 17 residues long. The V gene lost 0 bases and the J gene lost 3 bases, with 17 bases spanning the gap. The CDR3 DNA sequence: TGCGCCAGCAGCCAAGATTATGGAGGAGGGAGAGACACTGAAGCTTTCTTT. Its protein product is CASSQDYGGGRDTEAFF.